This note documents a single T cell receptor beta chain sequence. Its antigen is not known. This entry is derived from a study of T cell repertoires in cytomegalovirus infection. At the level of the study: HLA-B-restricted CMV epitopes that are well studied, plus recently identified HLA-C-restricted ones, were used by the study.

The V gene's germline CDR1 is DFQATT and CDR2 SNEGSKA (reference sequence). The CDR3 spans 14 residues. The junction had 9 bases not matched to a gene; V was cut back by 3 bases and J by 5 bases. General study results and limits: Carriers of CMV and the relevant HLA type were discriminated by public TCR beta frequency. The study found HLA-C-restricted CMV-specific TCR beta clonotypes dominating the ex vivo response.

A single record per CDR3 protein comes from TCRdb applying MiXCR to the reads. The sample includes approximately 310,000 distinct CDR3 sequences, roughly 25% of them seen just once. Specimen: cultured PBMCs, collected from culture after CMV antigen stimulation. The clonotype originates from a human donor in good health (CMV status not recorded). Some clones in this sample may be carry-over from other donors' samples. V is TRBV20-1 and J is TRBJ2-5; 7 nucleotides agree with TRBD2. CDR3 nucleotides: TGCAGTGCTAGCCCTGGACTAGACTGGGAGACCCAGTACTTC. This sequence encodes CSASPGLDWETQYF.